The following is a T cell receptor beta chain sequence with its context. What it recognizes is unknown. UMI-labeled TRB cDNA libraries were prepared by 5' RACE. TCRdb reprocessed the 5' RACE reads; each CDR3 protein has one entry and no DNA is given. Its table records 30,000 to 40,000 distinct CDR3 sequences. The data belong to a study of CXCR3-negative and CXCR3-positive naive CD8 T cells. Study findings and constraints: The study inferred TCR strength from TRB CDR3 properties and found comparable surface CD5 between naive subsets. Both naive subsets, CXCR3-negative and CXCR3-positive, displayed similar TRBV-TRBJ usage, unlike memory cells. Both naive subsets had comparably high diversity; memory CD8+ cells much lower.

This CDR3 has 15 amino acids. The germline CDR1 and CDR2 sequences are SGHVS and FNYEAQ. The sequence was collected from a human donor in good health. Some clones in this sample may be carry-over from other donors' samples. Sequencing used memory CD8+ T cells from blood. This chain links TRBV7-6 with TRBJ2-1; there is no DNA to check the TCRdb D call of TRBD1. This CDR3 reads CASSLGGASYNEQFF.